This paragraph covers one TCR beta chain sequence. Its target is not known. The data stem from a study of OX40 agonist ivuxolimab in advanced cancers. At the level of the study: Patients took ivuxolimab, an agonistic anti-OX40 (CD134) antibody.

Generated by immunoSEQ multiplex PCR, the TCRdb table keeps only in-frame clones and is missing some. This repertoire shows about 47,000 clones, 70% to 90% found once; its top ten account for 13% to 15%. Individuals having autoimmune disease history or systemic immunosuppression were not enrolled. Blood sampling was done at baseline, cycle 4 day 1, and cycle 7 day 1. Findings and caveats of the study: In CD8+ T cells, expanded clones were on average more numerous than in CD4+.

The CDR3 is 15 amino acids. J gave up 7 bases and V 4 bases, and 4 bases lay outside the gene matches. Germline loops: CDR1 LNHDA, CDR2 SQIVND (reference sequence). The chain carries TRBV19 and TRBJ2-1, with 13 bases fitting TRBD2. Sequencing used CD4+ or CD8+ T cells sorted from blood, obtained in a trial of the OX40 agonist ivuxolimab. The receptor was isolated from an adult with an advanced solid tumor such as melanoma, head and neck, liver or kidney cancer. The DNA for the CDR3 is TGTGCCAGTAGTAAAGGACTAGCGGGAGTGAATGAGCAGTTCTTC. Protein: CASSKGLAGVNEQFF.